This TCR beta chain appears in the sequencing data of a study of T cells in Graves' hyperthyroidism and ophthalmopathy. Background on the study: Peripheral blood was taken when the disease was first diagnosed, before any treatment began. Findings of the study overall: Model-based prediction identified ophthalmopathy a median 6.5 months prior to its onset.

In the case of this clonotype: Antigen specificity is unknown. A much larger clone differs by one base, so this may be a read error.

Recently diagnosed hyperthyroidism of less than 2 months' duration affected patients aged 18 to 65. RNA transcripts were the template for amplifying TCR beta CDR3 regions. The TCR CDR3 was amplified in a first-round RT-PCR using the HTBI primer set. TCRdb ran MiXCR on the multiplex PCR reads and lists one entry per CDR3 protein. Of under 750,000 distinct CDR3 sequences in the sample, roughly a sixth were seen once. The TCR originated in a woman in her forties or fifties with Graves' hyperthyroidism that later progressed to Graves' ophthalmopathy. The sequenced material came from blood.

The CDR3 sequence: CASYKVGTGAFF. CDR3 nucleotides: TGTGCCAGCTACAAGGTGGGCACTGGAGCTTTCTTT. This chain joins TRBV18 and TRBJ1-1; D unresolved. The germline CDR1 and CDR2 sequences are KGHSH and LQKENI. The CDR3 totals 12 residues.